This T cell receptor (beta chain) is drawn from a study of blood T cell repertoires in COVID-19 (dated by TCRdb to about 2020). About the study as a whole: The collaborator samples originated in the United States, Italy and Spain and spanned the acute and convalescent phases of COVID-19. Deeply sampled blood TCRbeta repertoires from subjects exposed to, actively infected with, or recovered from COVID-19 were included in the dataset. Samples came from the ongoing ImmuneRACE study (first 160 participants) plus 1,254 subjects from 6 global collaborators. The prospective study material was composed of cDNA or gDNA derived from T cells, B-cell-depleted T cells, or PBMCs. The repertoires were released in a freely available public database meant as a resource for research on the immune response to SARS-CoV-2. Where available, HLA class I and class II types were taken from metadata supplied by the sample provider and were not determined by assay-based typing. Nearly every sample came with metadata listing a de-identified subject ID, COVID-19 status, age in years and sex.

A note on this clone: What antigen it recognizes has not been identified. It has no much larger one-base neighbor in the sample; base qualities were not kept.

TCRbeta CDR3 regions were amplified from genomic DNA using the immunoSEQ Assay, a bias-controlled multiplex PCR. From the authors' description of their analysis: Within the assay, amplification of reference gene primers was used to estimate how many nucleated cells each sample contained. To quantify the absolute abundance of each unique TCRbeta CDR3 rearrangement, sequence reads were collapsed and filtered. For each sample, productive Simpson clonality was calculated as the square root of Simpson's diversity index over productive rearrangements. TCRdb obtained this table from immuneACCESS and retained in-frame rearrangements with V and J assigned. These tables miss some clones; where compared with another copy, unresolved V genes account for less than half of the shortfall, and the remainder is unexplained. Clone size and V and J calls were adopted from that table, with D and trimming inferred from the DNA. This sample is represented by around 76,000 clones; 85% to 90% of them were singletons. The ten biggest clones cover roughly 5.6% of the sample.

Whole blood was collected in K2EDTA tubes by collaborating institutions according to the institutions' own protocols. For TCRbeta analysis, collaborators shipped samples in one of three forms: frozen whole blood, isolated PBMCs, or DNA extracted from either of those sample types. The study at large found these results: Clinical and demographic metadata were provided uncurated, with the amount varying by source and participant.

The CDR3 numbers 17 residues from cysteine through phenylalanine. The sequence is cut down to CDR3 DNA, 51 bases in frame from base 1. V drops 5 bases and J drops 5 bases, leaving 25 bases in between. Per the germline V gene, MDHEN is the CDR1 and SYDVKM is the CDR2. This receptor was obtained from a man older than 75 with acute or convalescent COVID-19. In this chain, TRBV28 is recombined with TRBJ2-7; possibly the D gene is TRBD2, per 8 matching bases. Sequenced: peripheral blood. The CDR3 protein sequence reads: CASSPPPRPGGGHEQYF. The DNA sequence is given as TGTGCCAGCAGTCCCCCCCCTCGGCCGGGAGGGGGCCACGAGCAGTACTTC.